The next 31 T cell receptor beta chains were all read from a single sample in a study of CDR3 diversity in severe acne. One entry per CDR3 protein, called by TCRdb with MiXCR from the PCR reads. The table records about 97,000 distinct CDR3 sequences, roughly half of them present only once. Material: blood. These receptors originate from a male donor with acne.

The table lists this clonotype with many counts. The chain has TRBV7-8 and TRBJ2-1, with unresolved D. Looked up from germline, CDR1 is SGHVS and CDR2 is FQNEAQ. CDR3 length equals 14 residues. V shed 5 bases and J shed 5 bases, with 13 bases lying between them. In nucleotides, the CDR3 is TGTGCCAGCAGCGCCAACACCTTTGACAATGAGCAGTTCTTC. Translated: CASSANTFDNEQFF. Drawing the rest from reference TRBV7-8 and TRBJ2-1, the complete variable domain is GAGVSQSPRYKVAKRGQDVALRCDPISGHVSLFWYQQALGQGPEFLTYFQNEAQLDKSGLPSDRFFAERPEGSVSTLKIQRTQQEDSAVYLCASSANTFDNEQFFGPGTRLTVL.

The sample holds many counts of this clonotype. The chain combines TRBV10-3 with TRBJ2-7; the match to TRBD1 covers 11 bases. There are 14 residues in the CDR3. V shed 7 bases, J shed 3 bases, and the junction held 5 bases outside the gene matches. Germline V gives CDR1 ENHRY, CDR2 SYGVKD. This CDR3 reads CAIKGQGAIYEQYF. CDR3 sequence (DNA): TGTGCCATCAAAGGACAGGGGGCTATCTACGAGCAGTACTTC.

This clonotype was seen a handful of times. The chain combines TRBV6-5 with TRBJ1-1; D is ambiguous. Looked up from germline, CDR1 is MNHEY and CDR2 is SVGAGI. V lost 1 base and J 1 base, leaving 7 bases between the germline ends. This CDR3 is built from 14 residues. The chain's CDR3 is CASSYYWGNTEAFF. CDR3 nucleotide sequence: TGTGCCAGCAGTTACTATTGGGGGAACACTGAAGCTTTCTTT.

The sample holds a few counts of this clonotype. CDR3 DNA: TGTGCCAGCAGTTACCTCGGGGGCGGGACTGAAGCTTTCTTT. It specifies CASSYLGGGTEAFF. The chain links TRBV6-6 to TRBJ1-1, with D possibly being TRBD1 (6 bases). Between the trimmed V and J ends, which lost 2 bases and 5 bases, there was a span of 12 bases. CDR3 size: 14 residues. The V gene's germline CDR1 is MNHNY and CDR2 SVGAGI (reference sequence).

This chain links TRBV6-6 with TRBJ2-2; no reliable D call. Per the germline V gene, CDR1 is MNHNY and CDR2 is SVGAGI (reference sequence). The CDR3 is 14 residues long. The ends were cut back, 5 bases at V and 4 bases at J, with 11 bases in the middle. CDR3 bases: TGTGCCAGCAGTCCCACCGGAGTCACCGGGGAGCTGTTTTTT. Encoded protein: CASSPTGVTGELFF.

The table lists this clonotype with many counts. The chain is built from TRBV20-1 and TRBJ1-1; D possibly corresponds to TRBD1 (6 bases). The CDR3 loop spans 13 amino acids. V lost 6 bases, J lost 2 bases, and 13 bases lay in between. CDR1 DFQATT and CDR2 SNEGSKA come from the germline V gene (reference sequence). For the CDR3, the DNA is TGCAGTGCGGGGGGCCTCCCTAACACTGAAGCTTTCTTT. Encoded protein: CSAGGLPNTEAFF.

The chain links TRBV29-1 to TRBJ1-2; D unresolved. With 3 bases removed from V and 4 bases from J, the gap between germline ends came to 9 bases. Germline V gene data show CDR1 as SQVTM and CDR2 as ANQGSEA. The CDR3 spans 12 residues. The CDR3, as DNA: TGCAGCGTTGACGAGAATATCTATGGCTACACCTTC. Translating gives CSVDENIYGYTF. Full variable domain (missing parts from reference TRBV29-1 and TRBJ1-2): SAVISQKPSRDICQRGTSLTIQCQVDSQVTMMFWYRQQPGQSLTLIATANQGSEATYESGFVIDKFPISRPNLTFSTLTVSNMSPEDSSIYLCSVDENIYGYTFGSGTRLTVV.

The J gene is TRBJ2-5, the V gene TRBV10-3; D gene uncertain. The germline V gene encodes CDR1 ENHRY and CDR2 SYGVKD. The germline V and J ends were trimmed by 11 bases and 2 bases, with 12 bases remaining between them. This CDR3 region has 12 residues. The CDR3: CALFVGQETQYF. The CDR3, as DNA: TGTGCCCTCTTCGTGGGGCAAGAGACCCAGTACTTC.

The rearrangement joins TRBV6-2 or TRBV6-3 to TRBJ1-3, with TRBD1 identical over 7 bases. Germline V gene sequence: CDR1 MNHEY, CDR2 SVGEGT. V lost 6 bases and J lost 0; bases outside the gene matches: 11. The CDR3 is 17 residues long. Here the CDR3 reads CASSPRGLMTSGNTIYF. The DNA for the CDR3 is TGTGCCAGCAGCCCAAGGGGGCTGATGACCTCTGGAAACACCATATATTTT.

This clonotype was seen more than once but under ten times. The chain recombines TRBV20-1 with TRBJ2-3; TRBD2 agrees at 7 bases. Germline CDR1 and CDR2: DFQATT and SNEGSKA (reference sequence). V trimming: 4 bases; J trimming: 4 bases; junction bases outside the gene matches: 11. This CDR3 is built from 15 residues. The chain's CDR3 is CSAILPATSADTQYF. Here the CDR3 DNA reads TGCAGTGCTATCTTACCCGCCACTAGCGCAGATACGCAGTATTTT.

This sequence joins TRBV12-3 or TRBV12-4 and TRBJ1-1; D remains ambiguous. The V gene lost 3 bases and the J gene lost 6 bases, with 8 bases spanning the gap. The CDR3 runs 12 residues. This CDR3 reads CASSFGGPEAFF. Here the CDR3 DNA reads TGTGCCAGCAGTTTTGGAGGGCCTGAAGCTTTCTTT.

This clonotype was detected ten times or more. J is TRBJ2-1 and V is TRBV6-1, with 9 bases fitting TRBD2. CDR3 size: 15 residues. Germline assignment: CDR1 MNHNS and CDR2 SASEGT. V lost 0 bases to trimming and J lost 4 bases; unmatched junction nucleotides: 1. As DNA, the CDR3 is TGTGCCAGCAGTGAAGCAGCGGGAGGATACAATGAGCAGTTCTTC. It is translated as CASSEAAGGYNEQFF.

The chain joins TRBV9 to TRBJ2-7; tentatively, D is TRBD2 (6 bases). Germline lookup yields CDR1 SGDLS and CDR2 YYNGEE. The V and J ends lost 4 bases and 2 bases respectively, with 19 bases between them. The CDR3 has 16 residues. CDR3 protein: CASSPPGSSGPYEQYF. The CDR3 DNA sequence: TGTGCCAGCAGCCCTCCAGGGAGTAGCGGCCCCTACGAGCAGTACTTC.

This clonotype was recorded a few times. This chain uses TRBV20-1 with TRBJ1-3; 7 bases map to TRBD1. This CDR3 contains 16 residues. Trimming cost V 0 bases and J 2 bases; bases outside gene matches: 7. Germline V gene lookup returns CDR1 DFQATT and CDR2 SNEGSKA (reference sequence). In nucleotides, the CDR3 is TGCAGTGCTAGAGACCACAGGGGTTCGGCTGGAAACACCATATATTTT. It is translated as CSARDHRGSAGNTIYF.

The gene calls are TRBV6-1 and TRBJ2-2, with 9 bases aligning to TRBD1. J lost 3 bases, V lost 5 bases, and 7 bases had no gene match. CDR3 size: 16 residues. CDR1 is MNHNS, CDR2 SASEGT, per germline. DNA for the CDR3: TGTGCCAGCAGTTACTCGTGGACAGGGGACACCGGGGAGCTGTTTTTT. Its protein is CASSYSWTGDTGELFF.

This clonotype was seen a few times. Since a much larger clone is just one base distant, this may be a read error. The rearrangement joins TRBV7-9 to TRBJ2-7, with a tentative D call TRBD2 (5 bases). The CDR3 covers 14 residues. Trimming removed 2 bases at V and 0 bases at J, with 8 bases between. From germline, CDR1 is SEHNR and CDR2 FQNEAQ (reference sequence). This chain's CDR3 is CASSLRRHSYEQYF. DNA for the CDR3: TGTGCCAGCAGCTTAAGGAGGCACTCCTACGAGCAGTACTTC.

The chain carries TRBV10-3 and TRBJ2-2; a weak D match, TRBD2 (5 bases). The CDR3 loop spans 14 amino acids. Trimming removed 7 bases from V and 1 base from J, with 10 bases in between. Germline V gene sequence: CDR1 ENHRY, CDR2 SYGVKD. The CDR3 DNA follows: TGTGCCATCATCCCGGACTGGAACACCGGGGAGCTGTTTTTT. As protein: CAIIPDWNTGELFF.

The gene calls are TRBV5-1 and TRBJ2-7; 7 bases are shared with TRBD1. The V gene's germline CDR1 is SGHRS and CDR2 YFSETQ. CDR3 length: 14 amino acids. The J segment lost 0 bases and the V segment lost 3 bases, leaving 3 bases of the junction unmatched. Here the CDR3 DNA reads TGCGCCAGCAGCTCGGGACAGAGCTCCTACGAGCAGTACTTC. The encoded protein is CASSSGQSSYEQYF.

In its sample, this clonotype was seen a few times. This chain links TRBV29-1 with TRBJ1-1; possible D gene TRBD1, 6 bases. Trimming removed 5 bases at V and 4 bases at J, with 11 bases between. CDR1 and CDR2 from the germline V gene are SQVTM and ANQGSEA. CDR3 length: 12 residues. CDR3 DNA sequence: TGCAGCGTTCGGGGGCTTGGCACTGAAGCTTTCTTT. Its translation is CSVRGLGTEAFF.

V gene TRBV20-1 combines with J gene TRBJ1-1; D remains ambiguous. The CDR3 covers 14 residues. V shed 6 bases and J shed 2 bases, with 16 bases lying between them. Germline V gene lookup returns CDR1 DFQATT and CDR2 SNEGSKA (reference sequence). The CDR3 sequence is CSASSYQTNTEAFF. The CDR3 DNA reads TGCAGTGCCAGCAGTTATCAGACCAACACTGAAGCTTTCTTT.

This clonotype ranks as medium-sized (0.01 to 0.1%). This chain links TRBV20-1 with TRBJ1-2; 7 nucleotides agree with TRBD1. This CDR3 comprises 13 residues. Losses at the gene ends were 2 bases for V and 8 bases for J; bases not matched to a gene: 8. Germline V gene data show CDR1 as DFQATT and CDR2 as SNEGSKA (reference sequence). CDR3 loop: CSARQTGIRGYTF. For the CDR3, the DNA is TGCAGTGCTAGACAGACAGGGATTAGGGGCTACACCTTC.

The chain carries TRBV11-2 and TRBJ2-7; tentatively, D is TRBD2 (6 bases). CDR1 SGHAT and CDR2 FQNNGV come from the germline V gene. The CDR3 loop spans 15 amino acids. V lost 1 base and J lost 4, with 14 bases in between. CDR3 nucleotides: TGTGCCAGCAGCTTAGCGGTAGGGAGGTGGTACGAGCAGTACTTC. This sequence encodes CASSLAVGRWYEQYF.

This clonotype appeared once. Sequence at one end of the junction differs from germline and may be a read error. The chain links TRBV10-1 to TRBJ2-5; TRBD2 matches at 9 bases. CDR3 length: 16 amino acids. Germline loops: CDR1 WNHNN, CDR2 SYGVQD (reference sequence). Written as DNA, the CDR3 is TGTGCCAGCAGTGGTCCACTAGCGGGTGGCGTAGAGACCCAGTACTTC. As protein: CASSGPLAGGVETQYF.

The table lists this clonotype with many counts. The chain recombines TRBV20-1 with TRBJ2-1; D perhaps matches TRBD2 (6 bases). Germline V CDR1 and CDR2: DFQATT, SNEGSKA (reference sequence). Trimming took 0 bases from V and 4 from J, leaving 16 bases between them. This CDR3 is 16 amino acids long. The CDR3 spells CSARDREAGSYNEQFF. The DNA for the CDR3 is TGCAGTGCTAGAGATCGGGAAGCGGGTAGTTACAATGAGCAGTTCTTC.

The chain employs TRBV7-3 and TRBJ2-7; D is undetermined. The germline gives CDR1 SGHTA, CDR2 FQGTGA. V was cut by 2 bases and J by 3 bases, with 11 bases left in between. The CDR3 loop spans 14 amino acids. CDR3 coding DNA: TGTGCCAGCAGCTTAGCCGGGTCTCACTACGAGCAGTACTTC. Translating it yields CASSLAGSHYEQYF.

The rearrangement joins TRBV10-2 to TRBJ1-1; D is unclear. Per the germline V gene, CDR1 is WSHSY and CDR2 is SAAADI. This CDR3 has 13 amino acids. Between the trimmed V and J ends, which lost 8 bases and 0 bases, there was a span of 10 bases. CDR3 protein: CASDGSMNTEAFF. The CDR3 nucleotides are TGCGCCAGCGACGGCTCTATGAACACTGAAGCTTTCTTT.

The rearrangement uses TRBV25-1 and TRBJ2-2; D may be TRBD2 (6 bases). The CDR3 runs to 15 residues. V was pared by 4 bases and J by 1 base, with 10 bases between. The germline CDR1 and CDR2 sequences are MGHDK and SYGVNS. This CDR3 is CASSGSSVNTGELFF. The CDR3 DNA reads TGTGCCAGCAGTGGTTCTAGCGTGAACACCGGGGAGCTGTTTTTT.

The chain links TRBV29-1 to TRBJ1-2; a weak D match, TRBD1 (5 bases). V was pared by 5 bases and J by 10 bases, with 17 bases between. This CDR3 spans 12 amino acids. Germline V gene sequence: CDR1 SQVTM, CDR2 ANQGSEA. CDR3 sequence (DNA): TGCAGCGTTACCGACAGCCGAAACCACTACACCTTC. Translated, it gives CSVTDSRNHYTF.

This clonotype was detected many times. The chain links TRBV7-9 to TRBJ2-6; D remains ambiguous. CDR1 is SEHNR, CDR2 FQNEAQ, per germline (reference sequence). The length of the CDR3 is 14 residues. Trimming stripped 5 bases from V and 2 bases from J, with 7 bases between. CDR3 protein: CASSLPTGANVLTF. The CDR3 DNA reads as TGTGCCAGCAGCCTCCCAACTGGGGCCAACGTCCTGACTTTC.

The chain is built from TRBV15 and TRBJ2-3; 14 nucleotides align to TRBD2. The germline CDR1 and CDR2 sequences are LNHNV and YYDKDF (reference sequence). The J segment lost 4 bases and the V segment lost 6 bases, leaving 9 bases of the junction unmatched. This CDR3 has 17 amino acids. DNA for the CDR3: TGTGCCACCAGTGATGGGACTAGCGGGAGTCTCTCAGATACGCAGTATTTT. Translated: CATSDGTSGSLSDTQYF.

Concerning this clonotype itself: Given a much more abundant clone one base away, this may be a read error. The J gene is TRBJ2-2, the V gene TRBV24-1, with D perhaps TRBD1 (6 bases). The CDR3 is made up of 15 amino acids. Germline V gene sequence: CDR1 KGHDR, CDR2 SFDVKD. The CDR3 nucleotides read TGTGCCACCAGACCGACAGGTGAGAACACCGAGGAGCTGTTTTTT. Translating it yields CATRPTGENTEELFF.